This T cell receptor beta chain was sequenced in a study of technical replicates of blood from four donors. CDR3 length equals 13 residues. Between the trimmed V and J ends, which lost 1 base and 5 bases, there was a span of 7 bases. CDR1 is SGHRS, CDR2 YFSETQ, per germline. Clones were sequenced by immunoSEQ multiplex PCR, and TCRdb holds only the in-frame ones, with some missing. Here the sample spans more than 65,000 clones, around 97% being singletons. This clone has only one observation. This TCR was sampled from a human donor in good health. The gene calls are TRBV5-1 and TRBJ2-1; no firm D call. What was sequenced was T cells isolated from PBMCs. CDR3 nucleotide sequence: TGCGCCAGCAGCTTGCCCCAAAACAATGAGCAGTTCTTC. Encoded protein: CASSLPQNNEQFF.